This entry lists 17 T cell receptor beta chains sequenced from one sample in a study of T cells in Graves' hyperthyroidism and ophthalmopathy. RNA transcripts provided the source from which TCR beta CDR3 regions were amplified. Researchers ran a first-round RT-PCR on the TCR CDR3 using the HTBI primer set. MiXCR, applied by TCRdb to the multiplex PCR reads, yields one record per CDR3 protein. The table includes about 690,000 distinct CDR3 sequences, about 18% detected once. Sample: blood. The receptors originated from a man aged 50-60 years with Graves' hyperthyroidism.

The rearrangement joins TRBV20-1 to TRBJ1-1; D gene unclear. The CDR3 has 13 residues. Germline-derived CDR1 and CDR2 are DFQATT and SNEGSKA (reference sequence). V lost 3 bases, J lost 3 bases, and 11 bases lay in between. CDR3 amino acids: CSASRDLDTEAFF. The CDR3, as DNA: TGCAGTGCTAGTCGGGATTTGGACACTGAAGCTTTCTTT.

This clonotype was counted at least ten times. The V gene is TRBV6-1, the J gene TRBJ2-5; perhaps TRBD1 as D (5 bases). Looked up from germline, CDR1 is MNHNS and CDR2 is SASEGT. The CDR3 covers 15 residues. V shed 6 bases and J shed 5 bases, with 19 bases lying between them. CDR3 sequence: CASRLAGWEGETQYF. The CDR3 coding sequence is TGTGCCAGCAGGCTGGCAGGGTGGGAAGGGGAGACCCAGTACTTC.

This clonotype was seen at least ten times. The J gene is TRBJ1-1, the V gene TRBV6-5; D gene ambiguous. The germline gives CDR1 MNHEY, CDR2 SVGAGI. The CDR3 is made up of 15 amino acids. Trimming took off 0 bases at V and 0 bases at J, with 8 bases between the two ends. The CDR3 protein is CASSYSLALNTEAFF. CDR3 bases: TGTGCCAGCAGTTACTCTCTCGCCCTGAACACTGAAGCTTTCTTT.

This clonotype turned up a few times. This sequence joins TRBV19 and TRBJ1-1, with D unclear. Germline loops: CDR1 LNHDA, CDR2 SQIVND (reference sequence). This CDR3 spans 13 amino acids. Trimming left V 5 bases short and J 0 bases short, with 7 bases between. The CDR3 sequence: CASSARLNTEAFF. DNA of the CDR3: TGTGCCAGTAGTGCCAGATTGAACACTGAAGCTTTCTTT.

This clonotype turned up a few times. This chain links TRBV3-1 with TRBJ2-7; 11 bases map to TRBD2. CDR3 length: 17 amino acids. J lost 0 bases, V lost 3 bases, and 7 bases had no gene match. Per the germline V gene, CDR1 is LGHDT and CDR2 is YNNKEL (reference sequence). CDR3 amino acids: CASSQGGLADLSYEQYF. CDR3 in DNA: TGTGCCAGCAGCCAGGGGGGACTAGCGGATCTCTCCTACGAGCAGTACTTC.

This clonotype was seen a handful of times. The V call is TRBV7-9, the J call TRBJ2-5; D gene uncertain. The germline gives CDR1 SEHNR, CDR2 FQNEAQ (reference sequence). The ends were cut back, 5 bases at V and 0 bases at J, with 10 bases in the middle. The CDR3 extends over 14 amino acids. CDR3 sequence: CASSQTRNQETQYF. The CDR3, as DNA: TGTGCCAGCAGCCAGACCCGGAACCAAGAGACCCAGTACTTC.

This clonotype was counted only a few times. V usage is TRBV10-2 and J usage is TRBJ1-2; D is uncertain. Germline values: CDR1 WSHSY, CDR2 SAAADI. V was pared by 8 bases and J by 0 bases, with 10 bases between. The CDR3 has 13 residues. This CDR3 reads CASFEPTNYGYTF. CDR3 DNA: TGCGCCAGCTTTGAACCCACTAACTATGGCTACACCTTC.

This clonotype appeared many times. The genes are TRBV12-3 or TRBV12-4 and TRBJ2-1; D is perhaps TRBD2 (8 bases). The CDR3 contains 18 residues. V lost 8 bases and J lost 3, with 26 bases in between. The CDR3 reads CASGQGGGRTLYYNEQFF. The CDR3 bases are TGTGCCAGCGGCCAGGGGGGCGGGAGGACCCTTTACTACAATGAGCAGTTCTTC.

There are many counts of this clonotype. The genes are TRBV14 and TRBJ2-5, with D possibly TRBD1 on 5 matching bases. The V gene's germline CDR1 is SGHDN and CDR2 FVKESK. Between the trimmed V and J ends, which lost 4 bases and 3 bases, there was a span of 9 bases. The CDR3 loop spans 13 amino acids. The CDR3 loop reads CASSPQGEETQYF. DNA for the CDR3: TGTGCCAGCAGCCCCCAAGGGGAAGAGACCCAGTACTTC.

This clonotype was counted only a few times. The V call is TRBV5-4, the J call TRBJ2-3, with unresolved D. The V gene's germline CDR1 is SGHNT and CDR2 YYREEE (reference sequence). Trimming took 4 bases from V and 5 from J, leaving 14 bases between them. This CDR3 region has 14 residues. In DNA, the CDR3 is TGTGCCAGCAGCACCGGCTCCGGCGGAGATACGCAGTATTTT. This translates into CASSTGSGGDTQYF.

This clonotype was counted ten times or more. This sequence joins TRBV6-1 and TRBJ2-5, with TRBD2 identical over 8 bases. Germline CDR1 reads MNHNS; CDR2 reads SASEGT. The CDR3 is made up of 14 amino acids. Losses at the gene ends were 5 bases for V and 3 bases for J; bases not matched to a gene: 5. CDR3 in amino acids: CASSSGRIEETQYF. Here the CDR3 DNA reads TGTGCCAGCAGTAGCGGGAGAATCGAAGAGACCCAGTACTTC.

This clonotype has ten or more counts. The chain joins TRBV2 to TRBJ2-7; 9 positions agree with TRBD2. The V gene end was trimmed by 11 bases and the J gene end by 0 bases; junction bases not matched to a gene: 5. Germline V gives CDR1 SNHLY, CDR2 FYNNEI. This CDR3 has 13 amino acids. CDR3 bases: TGTGCCGGAACTAGCGGGCACTCCTACGAGCAGTACTTC. As protein: CAGTSGHSYEQYF. The full variable domain, rest sourced from reference TRBV2 and TRBJ2-7, is EPEVTQTPSHQVTQMGQEVILRCVPISNHLYFYWYRQILGQKVEFLVSFYNNEISEKSEIFDDQFSVERPDGSNFTLKIRSTKLEDSAMYFCAGTSGHSYEQYFGPGTRLTVT.

The chain recombines TRBV19 with TRBJ2-7, with D hard to call. The CDR3 totals 15 residues. Trimming took off 3 bases at V and 2 bases at J, with 14 bases between the two ends. The V gene's germline CDR1 is LNHDA and CDR2 SQIVND (reference sequence). The CDR3 is CASSIGEPDTYEQYF. CDR3 DNA: TGTGCCAGTAGTATTGGTGAGCCAGACACCTACGAGCAGTACTTC.

The chain recombines TRBV12-3 or TRBV12-4 with TRBJ1-1; TRBD1 matches at 8 bases. The V gene end was trimmed by 6 bases and the J gene end by 3 bases; junction bases not matched to a gene: 6. This CDR3 contains 14 residues. The CDR3 bases are TGTGCCAGCAGGCTCGGACAGGGAGACACTGAAGCTTTCTTT. This encodes CASRLGQGDTEAFF.

CDR3: CASSPDRESQFF. In nucleotides, the CDR3 is TGTGCCAGCAGCCCGGACAGGGAATCGCAGTTCTTC. This sequence joins TRBV12-3 or TRBV12-4 and TRBJ2-1; the match to TRBD1 covers 8 bases. The V and J ends lost 6 bases and 12 bases, in that order; junction bases with no gene match: 7. The CDR3 covers 12 residues.

This clonotype was seen ten or more times. The J gene is TRBJ2-2, the V gene TRBV2, with D perhaps matching TRBD1 or TRBD2 (6 bases each). Trimming left V 4 bases short and J 6 bases short, with 9 bases between. The CDR3 contains 13 residues. The V gene's germline CDR1 is SNHLY and CDR2 FYNNEI. The CDR3 DNA reads TGTGCCAGCAGTGTGAGGGGGGCCGGGGAGCTGTTTTTT. It codes for CASSVRGAGELFF.

This clonotype appeared many times. The gene calls are TRBV4-1 and TRBJ2-1; D is perhaps TRBD2 (6 bases). Germline V gives CDR1 MGHRA, CDR2 YSYEKL. The CDR3 has 12 residues. Deletions cut 3 bases from V and 8 bases from J, with 8 bases between. CDR3 in DNA: TGCGCCAGCAGCCACCGCGGGGATGAGCAGTTCTTC. Protein product: CASSHRGDEQFF.